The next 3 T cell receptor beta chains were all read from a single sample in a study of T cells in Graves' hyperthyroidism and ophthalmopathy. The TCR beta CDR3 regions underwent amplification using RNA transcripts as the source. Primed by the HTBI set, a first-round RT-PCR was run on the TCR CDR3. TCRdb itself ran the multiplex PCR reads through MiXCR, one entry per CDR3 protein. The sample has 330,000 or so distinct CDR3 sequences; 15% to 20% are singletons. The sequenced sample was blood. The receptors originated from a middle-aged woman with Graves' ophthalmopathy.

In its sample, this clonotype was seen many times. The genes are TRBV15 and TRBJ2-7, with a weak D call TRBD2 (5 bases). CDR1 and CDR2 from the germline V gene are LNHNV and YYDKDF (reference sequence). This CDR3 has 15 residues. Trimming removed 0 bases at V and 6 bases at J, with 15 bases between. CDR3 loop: CATSRDSAVYGEQYF. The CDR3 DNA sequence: TGTGCCACCAGCAGAGATAGCGCAGTTTACGGCGAGCAGTACTTC.

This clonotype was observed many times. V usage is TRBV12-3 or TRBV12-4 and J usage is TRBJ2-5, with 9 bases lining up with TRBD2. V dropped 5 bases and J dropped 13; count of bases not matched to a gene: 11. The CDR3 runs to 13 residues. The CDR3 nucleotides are TGTGCCAGCAGTCATAGCGGGAGCAGTTTATGGTACTTC. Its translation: CASSHSGSSLWYF.

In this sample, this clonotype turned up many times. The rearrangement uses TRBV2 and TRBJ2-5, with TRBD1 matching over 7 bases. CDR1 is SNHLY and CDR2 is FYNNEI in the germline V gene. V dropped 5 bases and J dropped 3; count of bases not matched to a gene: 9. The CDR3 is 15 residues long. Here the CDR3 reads CASSTGTASKETQYF. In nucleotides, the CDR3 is TGTGCCAGCAGTACCGGGACAGCCTCTAAAGAGACCCAGTACTTC.